This T cell receptor (beta chain) was recovered during a study of vaccination effects on CD4 cells after COVID-19. About the research overall: Each participant was administered two doses of either the BNT162b2 or the mRNA-1273 vaccine. With 8.5 to 10 ug/ml peptides and about 10 IU/ml IL-2, around 2.1 million PBMC per well were cultured.

General study points: Substantial clonal contraction characterized both infection- and vaccine-induced clones late after vaccination.

Following culture for around 10 days, CD4+ T cells were isolated. IL-2 medium took the place of half the medium on both days 3 and 7. Per germline, CDR1 LGHDT and CDR2 YNNKEL (reference sequence). The CDR3 is 15 amino acids. Trimming removed 1 base from V and 6 bases from J; junction bases left unmatched: 6. With regard to this clone: The antigen is unknown.

Assay: immunoSEQ multiplex PCR; the TCRdb copy retains only in-frame clones and omits some. The data contain approximately 30,000 clones, 65% of them singletons. This sample comprised CD4+ T cells from PBMCs cultured without peptide, obtained before COVID-19 vaccination. The chain has TRBV3-1 (or the pseudogene TRBV3-2) and TRBJ2-1; TRBD2 matches at 7 bases. This clonotype originated in a human donor who received a COVID-19 vaccine. The CDR3 loop is CASSQGPLAVNEQFF. The CDR3 DNA reads TGTGCCAGCAGCCAAGGACCCCTAGCGGTCAATGAGCAGTTCTTC.